These T cell receptor beta chains were read from a single sample in a study of T cell repertoires in cytomegalovirus infection. Via MiXCR, TCRdb re-called the reads, giving one row per CDR3 protein. The sample lists approximately 180,000 distinct CDR3 sequences, roughly 19% occurring once. The sample comprised PBMCs. The receptors were gathered from a human donor in good health (CMV status not recorded). Some clones in this sample may be carry-over from other donors' samples. Both conserved end residues are part of each CDR3. The D gene is left open where the match is weak. Expanded clones get a size class; other rows say once, few or many, or leave the size out.

v_call,j_call,d_call,clone_size,cdr3_nt,cdr3_aa
TRBV7-3,TRBJ2-1,TRBD2,few,TGTGCCAGCAGCTTGACTAGCGGGGGGGCCGGTGAGCAGTTCTTC,CASSLTSGGAGEQFF
TRBV20-1,TRBJ2-2,-,few,TGCAGTGCTAGAGCCACAGGGCCCGGGGAGCTGTTTTTT,CSARATGPGELFF
TRBV2,TRBJ2-7,TRBD2,-,TGTGCCAGCAGCCCCGGACTAGCGGGAGGAAAGCAGTACTTC,CASSPGLAGGKQYF
TRBV7-2,TRBJ1-5,-,many,TGTGCCAGCAGCTTAGCGGGACGGTTCAATCAGCCCCAGCATTTT,CASSLAGRFNQPQHF
TRBV7-2,TRBJ2-7,-,few,TGTGCCAGCAGCCCCCAACGGGGGGCGTCCTACGAGCAGTACTTC,CASSPQRGASYEQYF
TRBV7-6,TRBJ2-3,-,many,TGTGCCAGCAGCTGGGGGCGCACAGATACGCAGTATTTT,CASSWGRTDTQYF
TRBV6-1,TRBJ1-1,-,many,TGTGCCAGCAGTGAAGCGAGGCCTTTCTTT,CASSEARPFF
TRBV10-3,TRBJ2-2,-,few,TGTGCCGGACTGGATTCGAACACCGGGGAGCTGTTTTTT,CAGLDSNTGELFF
TRBV5-5,TRBJ2-2,-,many,TGTGCCAGCAGCTTTATTCAGAACACCGGGGAGCTGTTTTTT,CASSFIQNTGELFF
TRBV2,TRBJ1-1,TRBD1,-,TGTGCCAGCACGCGAGACAGGGGCACTGAAGCTTTCTTT,CASTRDRGTEAFF
TRBV5-1,TRBJ1-1,TRBD1,-,TGCGCCAGCAGCTTGACAGGGGATGTCGCTTTCTTT,CASSLTGDVAFF
TRBV29-1,TRBJ1-1,-,-,TGCAGCGTTGGGACGGGAACTGAAGCTTTCTTT,CSVGTGTEAFF
TRBV12-3/TRBV12-4,TRBJ1-5,-,many,TGTGCCAGCAGTTGGCAGGGTGGCCAGCCCCAGCATTTT,CASSWQGGQPQHF
TRBV6-2/TRBV6-3,TRBJ2-7,TRBD2,few,TGTGCCAGCAGTTACTGGGACTACTCCTACGAGCAGTACTTC,CASSYWDYSYEQYF
TRBV7-3,TRBJ2-2,TRBD1,many,TGTGCCAGCAGCCTTCACGGGACAGGGTTAACCGGGGAGCTGTTTTTT,CASSLHGTGLTGELFF
TRBV6-2/TRBV6-3,TRBJ2-7,-,few,TGTGCCAGCACCCCCGGAGGGGAGCGAATGCAGTACTTC,CASTPGGERMQYF
TRBV28,TRBJ2-7,TRBD2,few,TGTGCCAGCAGTCGAGCGGGAGTGCATCAGGAGCAGTACTTC,CASSRAGVHQEQYF
TRBV20-1,TRBJ1-2,-,-,TGCAGTGCCCCGACAGGCTTAGGAGGCTACACCTTC,CSAPTGLGGYTF
TRBV28,TRBJ1-1,-,-,TGTGCCAGCAGGACTGTACAGTTGAACACTGAAGCTTTCTTT,CASRTVQLNTEAFF
TRBV19,TRBJ2-3,-,-,TGTGCCAGTATGGAGGGGGGCACAGATACGCAGTATTTT,CASMEGGTDTQYF
TRBV19,TRBJ1-2,-,few,TGTGCCAGCGGGCGAGAAACAGGACCGTATGGCTACACCTTC,CASGRETGPYGYTF
TRBV25-1,TRBJ2-5,-,-,TGTGCCAGCAGCGGTGATGACAAGGGGCATGGGGAGACCCAGTACTTC,CASSGDDKGHGETQYF
TRBV19,TRBJ2-5,TRBD1,-,TGTGCCAGTAATGACAGGGGACGAGAGACCCAGTACTTC,CASNDRGRETQYF
TRBV7-3,TRBJ2-2,-,many,TGTGCCAGCAGCGACCAACCAGGAAACACCGGGGAGCTGTTTTTT,CASSDQPGNTGELFF
TRBV5-1,TRBJ2-3,-,-,TGCGCCAGCAGCTTGGGGGCGGCAAGCACAGATACGCAGTATTTT,CASSLGAASTDTQYF
TRBV29-1,TRBJ2-1,TRBD2,-,TGCAGCGTGCCGGGACTAGCGGGGGCAAATGAGCAGTTCTTC,CSVPGLAGANEQFF
TRBV5-5,TRBJ2-5,-,-,TGTGCCAGCAGCATCGGAGGGGAAGAGACCCAGTACTTC,CASSIGGEETQYF
TRBV11-2,TRBJ2-3,-,-,TGTGCCAGCAGCCGAGAGGGAGTCCCTCGGGCAGATACGCAGTATTTT,CASSREGVPRADTQYF
TRBV29-1,TRBJ1-1,TRBD1,-,TGCAGCGTTGTGTTGCTAGGGACAGTCACTGAAGCTTTCTTT,CSVVLLGTVTEAFF
TRBV7-2,TRBJ2-5,TRBD1,many,TGTGCCAGCAGCAAAAGGGGGCCGGAGACCCAGTACTTC,CASSKRGPETQYF
TRBV7-9,TRBJ2-1,-,few,TGTGCCAGCAGCTTAGACCCTCCTGAGGGCAATGAGCAGTTCTTC,CASSLDPPEGNEQFF
TRBV29-1,TRBJ2-1,-,-,TGCAGCGTTGAAGATCGGGCGGGTACCTACAATGAGCAGTTCTTC,CSVEDRAGTYNEQFF
TRBV28,TRBJ1-3,-,-,TGTGCCAGCAGTTTAGTCATAGGACAGAGCTCTGGAAACACCATATATTTT,CASSLVIGQSSGNTIYF
TRBV14,TRBJ2-7,-,-,TGTGCCAGCAGCCTCTTACCTACAGTGGGGAGGAGCGAGCAGTACTTC,CASSLLPTVGRSEQYF
TRBV29-1,TRBJ1-4,TRBD1,-,TGCAGCGTTGGGGGGACAGGGCCCCCCATAGTGGATGAAAAACTGTTTTTT,CSVGGTGPPIVDEKLFF
TRBV29-1,TRBJ2-2,TRBD1,-,TGCAGCGGGGGACAGGGGACCGGGGAGCTGTTTTTT,CSGGQGTGELFF
TRBV20-1,TRBJ1-5,-,few,TGCAGTGCTAGAGTTGAAGGGGGTTACCGCAATCAGCCCCAGCATTTT,CSARVEGGYRNQPQHF
TRBV6-1,TRBJ2-5,-,few,TGTGCCAGCAGTGAACCCAGGGGCCGGGAGACCCAGTACTTC,CASSEPRGRETQYF
TRBV27,TRBJ1-2,-,-,TGTGCCAGCAGACCCGACAGATCTAACTATGGCTACACCTTC,CASRPDRSNYGYTF
TRBV5-1,TRBJ2-1,TRBD2,-,TGCGCCAGCAGCGAGAGCGGGAGGGCCTTCAGTGAGCAGTTCTTC,CASSESGRAFSEQFF
TRBV14,TRBJ2-5,TRBD2,-,TGTGCCAGCAGCCAAGATCGAGGTAGCGGGAGAGGCGAGACCCAGTACTTC,CASSQDRGSGRGETQYF
TRBV24-1,TRBJ2-1,TRBD2,-,TGTGCCACCAGTGATTCGGGACTAGCGGGGGGCTCCTACAATGAGCAGTTCTTC,CATSDSGLAGGSYNEQFF
TRBV28,TRBJ2-4,TRBD2,many,TGTGCCAGCAGCTCCCCTAGCGGAACCAAAAACATTCAGTACTTC,CASSSPSGTKNIQYF
TRBV29-1,TRBJ1-1,TRBD1,-,TGCAGCGTTGGACAGGGGGCCGGTGAAGCTTTCTTT,CSVGQGAGEAFF
TRBV7-2,TRBJ2-2,-,many,TGTGCCAGCAGCCTCGGACGGAAAACCGGGGAGCTGTTTTTT,CASSLGRKTGELFF
TRBV7-2,TRBJ2-7,-,few,TGTGCCAGCAGCTTAAACAGAGACTACGAGCAGTACTTC,CASSLNRDYEQYF
TRBV7-2,TRBJ2-1,-,many,TGTGCCAGCAGCCAAGACGGGGGTATGATAAATGAGCAGTTCTTC,CASSQDGGMINEQFF
TRBV11-2,TRBJ2-1,-,many,TGTGCCAGCTTAAAAGGCGCAGGCTCCTACAATGAGCAGTTCTTC,CASLKGAGSYNEQFF
TRBV29-1,TRBJ2-2,-,few,TGCAGCGCGAGGAAAGGAATCACCGGGGAGCTGTTTTTT,CSARKGITGELFF
TRBV5-1,TRBJ2-1,TRBD1,few,TGCGCCAGCAGCTTGGCCGGGACAGGGGGCGCGAAAAATGAGCAGTTCTTC,CASSLAGTGGAKNEQFF
TRBV29-1,TRBJ2-7,-,-,TGCAGCGGGGGGGGGCAGGACGAGCAGTACTTC,CSGGGQDEQYF
TRBV19,TRBJ2-3,-,-,-,CASTSGLPNPDTQYF
TRBV20-1,TRBJ2-7,TRBD1,-,TGCAGTGCCCCTAGACAGGGGATTTCCTACGAGCAGTACTTC,CSAPRQGISYEQYF
TRBV20-1,TRBJ1-6,-,many,TGCAGTGCCAAGAAGTCAGGGTTTAATTCACCCCTCCACTTT,CSAKKSGFNSPLHF